This TCR beta chain was profiled in a study of human T cells and chemical hapten exposure. This clonotype was recorded at least ten times. In the library, unique molecular identifiers were attached to individual cDNA molecules. TCRdb used MiXCR to reprocess the RACE reads, holding one entry per CDR3 protein. The data hold approximately 120,000 distinct CDR3 sequences, with less than 10% observed a single time. Germline CDR1 reads SEHNR; CDR2 reads FQNEAQ (reference sequence). This CDR3 has 13 amino acids. V was clipped by 1 base and J by 7 bases, with 8 bases between them. Time point here: patch test 2, 6 weeks after DPC sensitization. The treatment denotes: therapeutic diphenylcyclopropenone sensitization with weekly scalp DPC. Sample donors consisted of patients with alopecia, aged 18 to 70 years, who were suitable for DPC. RNA extraction used unfractionated whole blood as the source of total RNA.

The TCR sequence derives from a woman aged 40 to 50 with alopecia areata. Some clones in this sample may be carry-over from other donors' samples. The starting material was whole blood, obtained in connection with sensitization to the hapten diphenylcyclopropenone (DPC). The rearrangement uses TRBV7-9 and TRBJ2-1; D is undetermined. The CDR3 nucleotides read TGTGCCAGCAGCTTAGGGAGTGTAAATGAGCAGTTCTTC. Protein: CASSLGSVNEQFF.